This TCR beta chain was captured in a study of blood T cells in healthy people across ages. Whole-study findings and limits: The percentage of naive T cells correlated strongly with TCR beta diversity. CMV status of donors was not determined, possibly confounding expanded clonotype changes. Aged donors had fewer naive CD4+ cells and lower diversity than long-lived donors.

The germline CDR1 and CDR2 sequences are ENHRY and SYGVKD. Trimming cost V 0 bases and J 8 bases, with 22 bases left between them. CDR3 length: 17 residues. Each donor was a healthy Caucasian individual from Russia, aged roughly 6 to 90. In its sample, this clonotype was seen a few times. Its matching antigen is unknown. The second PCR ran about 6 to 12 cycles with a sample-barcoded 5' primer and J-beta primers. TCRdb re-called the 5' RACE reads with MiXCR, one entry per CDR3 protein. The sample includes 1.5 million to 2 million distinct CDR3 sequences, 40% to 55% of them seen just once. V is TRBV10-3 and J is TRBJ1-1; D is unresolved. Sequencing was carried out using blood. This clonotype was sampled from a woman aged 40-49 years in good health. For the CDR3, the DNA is TGTGCCATCAGTGAGTCGAGGGAACGAGGCCGAGGGCAGGAAGCTTTCTTT. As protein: CAISESRERGRGQEAFF.